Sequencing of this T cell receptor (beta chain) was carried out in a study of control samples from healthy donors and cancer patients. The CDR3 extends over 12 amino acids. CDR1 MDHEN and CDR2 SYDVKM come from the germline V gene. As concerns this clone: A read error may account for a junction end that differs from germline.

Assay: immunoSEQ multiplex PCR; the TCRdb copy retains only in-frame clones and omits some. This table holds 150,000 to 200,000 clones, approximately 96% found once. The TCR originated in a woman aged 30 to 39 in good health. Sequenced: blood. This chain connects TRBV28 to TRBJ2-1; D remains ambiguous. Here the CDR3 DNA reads TGTGCCAGCAGTGGTCCCTACCATGAGCAGTTCTTC. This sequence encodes CASSGPYHEQFF. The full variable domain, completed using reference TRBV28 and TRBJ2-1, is DVKVTQSSRYLVKRTGEKVFLECVQDMDHENMFWYRQDPGLGLRLIYFSYDVKMKEKGDIPEGYSVSREKKERFSLILESASTNQTSMYLCASSGPYHEQFFGPGTRLTVL.